These 13 T cell receptor beta chains were all obtained from the same sample, sequenced in a study of early T cells in non-severe SARS-CoV-2 infection (dated by TCRdb to the early 2020s). Library method: 5' RACE. The run used a NextSeq 500. TCRdb's own reprocessing of the public reads used fastp at Q25 and MiXCR and kept productive beta chains. Each CDR3 protein gets just one entry, which takes the most common genes and DNA from the rows behind it. The sample contains tens of thousands of distinct CDR3 sequences, about 10% of them found a single time. The ten largest account for roughly 4.8% of the sample. Sequenced material: whole blood. These receptor sequences come from an adult who was a healthcare worker with PCR-confirmed SARS-CoV-2 infection or an uninfected control (not recorded which).

This clonotype was recorded at least ten times. This chain joins TRBV2 and TRBJ1-5, with D perhaps matching TRBD1 (6 bases). Per germline, CDR1 SNHLY and CDR2 FYNNEI. This CDR3 spans 13 amino acids. V was pared by 6 bases and J by 7 bases, with 13 bases between. The CDR3 loop reads CASSNRVGQPQHF. The CDR3 bases are TGTGCCAGCAGCAACAGGGTCGGCCAGCCCCAGCATTTT.

The gene calls are TRBV28 and TRBJ1-1; D not certain. Germline V gene data show CDR1 as MDHEN and CDR2 as SYDVKM. This CDR3 is built from 13 residues. V lost 6 bases to trimming and J lost 5 bases, with 13 bases between them. The CDR3 here is CASSHPAGTEAFF. The CDR3 DNA sequence: TGTGCCAGCAGCCACCCCGCGGGTACTGAAGCTTTCTTT. The whole variable domain, filled in from reference TRBV28 and TRBJ1-1, reads DVKVTQSSRYLVKRTGEKVFLECVQDMDHENMFWYRQDPGLGLRLIYFSYDVKMKEKGDIPEGYSVSREKKERFSLILESASTNQTSMYLCASSHPAGTEAFFGQGTRLTVV.

The chain joins TRBV10-3 to TRBJ2-1; 13 bases are a match to TRBD2. This CDR3 has 15 residues. The germline V gene has CDR1 ENHRY and CDR2 SYGVKD. After removal of 4 bases from V and 9 bases from J, the junction contained 6 bases not matched to a gene. In nucleotides, the CDR3 is TGTGCCATCAGTGGGGGACTAGCGGGAAACTTTGAGCAGTTCTTC. Its translation: CAISGGLAGNFEQFF.

This clonotype showed up many times. This chain joins TRBV4-3 and TRBJ2-5; unclear D gene. CDR1 and CDR2 from the germline V gene are LGHNA and YSLEER. This CDR3 is built from 14 residues. Trimming pared 4 bases from V and 0 bases from J, leaving 9 bases between. The CDR3 sequence is CASSPFTYQETQYF. The CDR3 coding sequence is TGCGCCAGCAGCCCGTTTACGTACCAAGAGACCCAGTACTTC.

This clonotype occurred many times. This chain uses TRBV7-2 with TRBJ2-1; D remains unclear. Germline lookup yields CDR1 SGHTA and CDR2 FQGNSA. CDR3 length equals 12 residues. Trimming cost V 1 base and J 7 bases, with 5 bases left between them. CDR3 loop: CASSLGWNEQFF. The CDR3 DNA reads as TGTGCCAGCAGCTTAGGGTGGAATGAGCAGTTCTTC.

This clonotype was counted only a few times. Mismatch with germline at one junction end may stem from a read error. The chain uses TRBV7-9 and TRBJ2-2; the match to TRBD2 covers 8 bases. Germline V lookup: CDR1 SEHNR, CDR2 FQNEAQ (reference sequence). The CDR3 loop spans 15 amino acids. The CDR3 sequence is CASTLSGSGTGELFF. CDR3 nucleotide sequence: TGTGCCAGCACCTTAAGCGGGAGCGGAACCGGGGAGCTGTTTTTT. Variable domain in full (rest from reference TRBV7-9 and TRBJ2-2): DTGVSQNPRHKITKRGQNVTFRCDPISEHNRLYWYRQTLGQGPEFLTYFQNEAQLEKSRLLSDRFSAERPKGSFSTLEIQRTEQGDSAMYLCASTLSGSGTGELFFGEGSRLTVL.

This clonotype was recorded at least ten times. The chain employs TRBV27 and TRBJ2-5, with 9 bases matching TRBD1. J was trimmed by 4 bases and V by 6 bases; bases with no gene match: 6. The CDR3 has 14 residues. CDR1 and CDR2 from the germline V gene are MNHEY and SMNVEV (reference sequence). The CDR3 DNA reads TGTGCCAGCAGGAACACAGGGGGCTCAGAGACCCAGTACTTC. Encoded protein: CASRNTGGSETQYF.

This clonotype appeared a few times. The chain carries TRBV9 and TRBJ2-2, with no clear D. Trimming removed 0 bases from V and 4 bases from J, with 7 bases in between. Germline CDR1 is SGDLS and CDR2 is YYNGEE. This CDR3 contains 14 residues. CDR3: CASSVEGLTGELFF. CDR3 nucleotide sequence: TGTGCCAGCAGCGTAGAAGGTCTCACCGGGGAGCTGTTTTTT.

The chain has TRBV7-6 and TRBJ2-1, with a tentative D call TRBD2 (6 bases). This CDR3 is 13 amino acids long. Germline V gene data show CDR1 as SGHVS and CDR2 as FNYEAQ. The V end lost 0 bases, the J end lost 9 bases, and 9 bases lay between the germline ends. For the CDR3, the DNA is TGTGCCAGCAGCTTAGCAACTAGCTTTGAGCAGTTCTTC. Protein: CASSLATSFEQFF.

The J gene is TRBJ2-3, the V gene TRBV9; 9 positions match TRBD2. Per the germline V gene, CDR1 is SGDLS and CDR2 is YYNGEE. The length of the CDR3 is 17 residues. V lost 4 bases and J lost 1; bases outside the gene matches: 10. In nucleotides, the CDR3 is TGTGCCAGCAGCCCAACCTGGCGGGAGGGTGGCACAGATACGCAGTATTTT. Translation: CASSPTWREGGTDTQYF.

Points on this clonotype: One junction end disagrees with the germline gene, perhaps due to a read error. The genes are TRBV3-1 and TRBJ1-4, with a tentative D call TRBD1 (5 bases). CDR3 length: 14 amino acids. CDR1 and CDR2 (germline): LGHDT, YNNKEL (reference sequence). The CDR3 reads CASSTGTGKEKLIF. The CDR3, as DNA: TGTGCCAGCAGTACCGGGACGGGTAAAGAAAAACTGATTTTT. Full variable domain (remainder filled in from reference TRBV3-1 and TRBJ1-4): DTAVSQTPKYLVTQMGNDKSIKCEQNLGHDTMYWYKQDSKKFLKIMFSYNNKELIINETVPNRFSPKSPDKAHLNLHINSLELGDSAVYFCASSTGTGKEKLIFGSGTQLSVL.

The chain combines TRBV4-2 with TRBJ1-6; D unresolved. There are 15 residues in the CDR3. Germline CDR1 LGHNA, CDR2 YNFKEQ. With 1 base removed from V and 7 bases from J, the gap between germline ends came to 11 bases. The CDR3 here is CASSQVGERNSPLHF. The CDR3 bases are TGTGCCAGCAGCCAAGTAGGAGAACGGAATTCACCCCTCCACTTT.

The gene calls are TRBV7-9 and TRBJ2-1; 7 bases agree with TRBD2. From germline, CDR1 is SEHNR and CDR2 FQNEAQ (reference sequence). Unmatched junction bases numbered 8, after V lost 4 bases and J lost 5 bases. The CDR3 extends over 15 amino acids. The CDR3 DNA is TGTGCCAGCAGCTACCCCGCTAGCGGACACAATGAGCAGTTCTTC. Its protein product is CASSYPASGHNEQFF.